This T cell receptor (beta chain) was recorded in a study of a mutant IDH1 vaccine in newly diagnosed glioma. Across the study: Commencement of vaccination occurred 4-6 weeks following radiotherapy alone, or concurrently with temozolomide cycles. V12 fell at week 35 and V13, the study end, at week 47. The therapy given earlier, which was standard therapy, consisted of radiotherapy, temozolomide, or both, and most of the patients received both.

The J segment lost 0 bases and the V segment lost 5 bases, leaving 13 bases of the junction unmatched. Germline V lookup: CDR1 MGHRA, CDR2 YSYEKL. The CDR3 length is 17 residues. A note on this clone: The antigen remains undetermined.

Time point indicated: week 35, safety follow-up. What each vaccine dose contained was 300 ug of mutant IDH1 20-mer peptide, accompanied by topical imiquimod. Each tumor in the donors was a new WHO grade 3 or 4 astrocytoma, IDH1-mutant and ATRX-lost. Using immunoSEQ multiplex PCR, the repertoire was profiled, and TCRdb retains in-frame clones only, with some absent. There are around 44,000 clones in the sample; approximately 79% occur only once, and approximately 6.3% lies in the top ten. The chain is built from TRBV4-1 and TRBJ2-7, with 7 bases aligning to TRBD1. This clonotype was obtained from a man between 35 and 55 years old with glioma. The specimen was PBMCs, collected from a glioma patient whose treatment included an IDH1 peptide vaccine. The CDR3 bases are TGCGCCAGCAGCGCTCGACAGGGTCCCCAGAGCTCCTACGAGCAGTACTTC. This encodes CASSARQGPQSSYEQYF.